The rows below give T cell receptor beta chains drawn from one sample of a study of blood T cell repertoires in COVID-19. The method was immunoSEQ multiplex PCR; TCRdb's version includes in-frame clones alone and lacks a portion of them. Counted here are about 90,000 clones, 89% occurring once; the ten biggest clones make up less than 3.5%. The sample comprised peripheral blood. These TCRs come from a man in his forties or fifties with COVID-19, enrolled during active disease. Each CDR3 is given with its conserved first and last residue. A D gene is named only where the DNA matches it firmly.

j_call d_call v_call cdr3_nt cdr3_aa
TRBJ1-1 TRBD1 TRBV9 TGTGCCAGCAGCCCCCCAGGGGGCGGTGAGATAGCTTTCTTT CASSPPGGGEIAFF
TRBJ1-3 - TRBV14 TGTGCCAGCAGCATCGGAGGGGGAAACACCATATATTTT CASSIGGGNTIYF
TRBJ2-3 TRBD2 TRBV9 TGTGCCAGCAGTGGACTAGACACAGATACGCAGTATTTT CASSGLDTDTQYF
TRBJ2-1 TRBD2 TRBV6-5 TGTGCCAGTTCCCAGCGGGGGGGTTACAATGAGCAGTTCTTC CASSQRGGYNEQFF
TRBJ1-1 - TRBV25-1 TGTGCCAGCACCAACGGGGGGAGTTGGGCTTTCTTT CASTNGGSWAFF
TRBJ1-4 - TRBV3-1/TRBV3-2 TGTGCCAGCAGCCAAGTCGGGGGAGGGAGATCAACTAATGAAAAACTGTTTTTT CASSQVGGGRSTNEKLFF
TRBJ1-2 - TRBV27 TGTGCCAGCAGTTTAAGCCCGGACTATGGCTACACCTTC CASSLSPDYGYTF
TRBJ2-1 - TRBV7-9 TGTGCCAGCAGCCTCGACAATGAGCAGTTCTTC CASSLDNEQFF
TRBJ2-7 TRBD1 TRBV11-2 TGTGCCAGCAGCCAGGACAGGGTGGAGTCCTACGAGCAGTACTTC CASSQDRVESYEQYF
TRBJ2-6 - TRBV24-1 TGTGCCACCAGTGAAGCTTTCGGGGGGCTAGGAGGCTCTGGGGCCAACGTCCTGACTTTC CATSEAFGGLGGSGANVLTF